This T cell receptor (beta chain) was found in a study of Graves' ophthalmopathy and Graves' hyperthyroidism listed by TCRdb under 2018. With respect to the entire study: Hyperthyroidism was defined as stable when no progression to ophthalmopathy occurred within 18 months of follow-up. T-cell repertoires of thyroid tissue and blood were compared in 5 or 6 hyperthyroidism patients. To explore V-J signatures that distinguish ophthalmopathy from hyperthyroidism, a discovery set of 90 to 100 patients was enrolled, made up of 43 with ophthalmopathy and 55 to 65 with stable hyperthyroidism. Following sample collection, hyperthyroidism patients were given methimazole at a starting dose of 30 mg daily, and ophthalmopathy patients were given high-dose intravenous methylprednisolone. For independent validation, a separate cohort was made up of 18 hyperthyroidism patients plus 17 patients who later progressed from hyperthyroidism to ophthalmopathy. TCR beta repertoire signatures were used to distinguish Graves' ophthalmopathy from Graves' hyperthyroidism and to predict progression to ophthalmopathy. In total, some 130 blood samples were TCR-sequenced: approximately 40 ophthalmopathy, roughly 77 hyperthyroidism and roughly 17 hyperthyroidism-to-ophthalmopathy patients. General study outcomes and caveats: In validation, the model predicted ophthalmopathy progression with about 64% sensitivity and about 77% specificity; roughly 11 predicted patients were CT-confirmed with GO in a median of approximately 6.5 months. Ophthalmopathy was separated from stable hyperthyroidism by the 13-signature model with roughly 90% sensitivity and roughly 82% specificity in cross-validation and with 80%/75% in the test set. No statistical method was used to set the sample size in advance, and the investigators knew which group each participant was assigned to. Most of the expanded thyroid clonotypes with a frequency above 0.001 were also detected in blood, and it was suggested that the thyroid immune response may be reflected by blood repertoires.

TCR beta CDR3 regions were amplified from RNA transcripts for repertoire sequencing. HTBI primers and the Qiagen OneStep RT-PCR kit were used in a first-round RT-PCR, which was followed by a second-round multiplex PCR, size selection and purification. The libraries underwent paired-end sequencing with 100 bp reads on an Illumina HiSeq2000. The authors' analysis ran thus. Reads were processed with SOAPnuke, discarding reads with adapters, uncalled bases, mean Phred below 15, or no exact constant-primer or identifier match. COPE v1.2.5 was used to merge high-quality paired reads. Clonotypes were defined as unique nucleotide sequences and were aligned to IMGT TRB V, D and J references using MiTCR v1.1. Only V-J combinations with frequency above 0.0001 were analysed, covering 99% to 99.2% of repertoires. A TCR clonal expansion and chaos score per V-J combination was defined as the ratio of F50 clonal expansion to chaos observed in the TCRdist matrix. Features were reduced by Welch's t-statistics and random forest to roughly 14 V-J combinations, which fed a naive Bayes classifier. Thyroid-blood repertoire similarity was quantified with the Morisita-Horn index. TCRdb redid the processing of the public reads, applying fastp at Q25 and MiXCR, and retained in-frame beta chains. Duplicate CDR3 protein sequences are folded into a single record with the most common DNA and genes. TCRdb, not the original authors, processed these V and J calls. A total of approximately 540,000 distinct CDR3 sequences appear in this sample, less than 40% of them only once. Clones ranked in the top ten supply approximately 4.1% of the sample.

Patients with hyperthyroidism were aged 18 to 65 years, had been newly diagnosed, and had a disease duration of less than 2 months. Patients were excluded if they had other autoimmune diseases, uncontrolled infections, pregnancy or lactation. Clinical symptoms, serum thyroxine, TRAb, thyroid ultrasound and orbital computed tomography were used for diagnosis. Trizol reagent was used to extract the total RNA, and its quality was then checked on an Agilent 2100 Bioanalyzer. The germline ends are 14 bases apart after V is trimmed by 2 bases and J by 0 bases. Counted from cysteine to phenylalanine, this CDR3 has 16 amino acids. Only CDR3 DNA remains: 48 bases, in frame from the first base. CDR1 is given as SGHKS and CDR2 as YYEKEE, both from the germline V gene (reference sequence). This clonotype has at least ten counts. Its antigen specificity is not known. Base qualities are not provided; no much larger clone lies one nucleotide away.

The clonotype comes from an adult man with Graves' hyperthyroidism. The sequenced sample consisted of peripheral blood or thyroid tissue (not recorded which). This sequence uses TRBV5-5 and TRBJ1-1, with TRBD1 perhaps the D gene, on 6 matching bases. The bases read TGTGCCAGCAGCTTTGATCTAGGGACACTGAACACTGAAGCTTTCTTT. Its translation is CASSFDLGTLNTEAFF.